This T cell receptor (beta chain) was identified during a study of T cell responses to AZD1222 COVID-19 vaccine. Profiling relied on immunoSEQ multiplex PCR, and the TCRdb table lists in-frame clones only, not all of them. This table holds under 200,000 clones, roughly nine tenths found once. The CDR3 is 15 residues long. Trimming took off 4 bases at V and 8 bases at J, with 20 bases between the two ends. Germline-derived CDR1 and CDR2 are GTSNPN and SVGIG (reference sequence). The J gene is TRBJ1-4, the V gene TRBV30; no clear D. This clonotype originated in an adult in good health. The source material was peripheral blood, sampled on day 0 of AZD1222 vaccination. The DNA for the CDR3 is TGTGCCTGGAAGGGTGGAGCCACTGGAAGGGAAAAACTGTTTTTT. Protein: CAWKGGATGREKLFF.